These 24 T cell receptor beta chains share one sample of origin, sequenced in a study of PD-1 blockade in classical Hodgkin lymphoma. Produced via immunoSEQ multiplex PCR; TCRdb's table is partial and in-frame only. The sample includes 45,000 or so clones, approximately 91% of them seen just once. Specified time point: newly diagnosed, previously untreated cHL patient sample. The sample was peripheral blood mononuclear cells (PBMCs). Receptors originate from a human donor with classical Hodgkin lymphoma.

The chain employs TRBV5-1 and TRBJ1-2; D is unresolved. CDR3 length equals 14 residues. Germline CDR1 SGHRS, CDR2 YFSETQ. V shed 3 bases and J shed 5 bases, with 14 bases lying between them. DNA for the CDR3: TGCGCCAGCAGCTGGGGAACACTGAGGTATGGCTACACCTTC. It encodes CASSWGTLRYGYTF. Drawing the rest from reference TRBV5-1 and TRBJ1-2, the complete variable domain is KAGVTQTPRYLIKTRGQQVTLSCSPISGHRSVSWYQQTPGQGLQFLFEYFSETQRNKGNFPGRFSGRQFSNSRSEMNVSTLELGDSALYLCASSWGTLRYGYTFGSGTRLTVV.

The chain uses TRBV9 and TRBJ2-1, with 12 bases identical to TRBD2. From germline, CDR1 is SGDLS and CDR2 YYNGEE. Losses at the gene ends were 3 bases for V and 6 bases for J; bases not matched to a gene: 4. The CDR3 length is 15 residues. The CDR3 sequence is CASSASGRASNEQFF. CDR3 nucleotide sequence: TGTGCCAGCAGCGCTAGCGGGAGGGCCTCCAATGAGCAGTTCTTC.

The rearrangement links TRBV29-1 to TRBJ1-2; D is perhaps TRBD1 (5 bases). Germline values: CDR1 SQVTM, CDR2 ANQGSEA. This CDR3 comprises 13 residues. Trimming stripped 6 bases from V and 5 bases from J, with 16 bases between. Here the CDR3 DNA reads TGCAGCGTCGATCCCGGGACCGCTTATGGCTACACCTTC. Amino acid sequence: CSVDPGTAYGYTF.

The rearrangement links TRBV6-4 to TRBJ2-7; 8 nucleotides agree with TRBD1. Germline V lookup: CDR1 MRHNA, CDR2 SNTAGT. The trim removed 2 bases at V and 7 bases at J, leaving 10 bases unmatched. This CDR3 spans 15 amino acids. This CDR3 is CASSDSDRGRGEQYV. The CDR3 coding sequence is TGTGCCAGCAGTGACAGTGACAGGGGAAGAGGGGAGCAGTACGTC.

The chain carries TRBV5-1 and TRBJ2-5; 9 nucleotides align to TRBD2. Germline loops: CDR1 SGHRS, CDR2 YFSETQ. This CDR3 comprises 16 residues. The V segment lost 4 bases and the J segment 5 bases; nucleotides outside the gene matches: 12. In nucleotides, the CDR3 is TGCGCCAGCAGCCCTCCGGCTAGCGGGATGGGTGAGACCCAGTACTTC. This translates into CASSPPASGMGETQYF.

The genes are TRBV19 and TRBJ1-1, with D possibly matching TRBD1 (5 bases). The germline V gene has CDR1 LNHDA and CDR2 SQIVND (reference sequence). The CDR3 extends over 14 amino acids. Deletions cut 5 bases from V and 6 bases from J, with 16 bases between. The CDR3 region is CASSQGGTAAEAFF. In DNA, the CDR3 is TGTGCCAGTAGTCAGGGTGGGACCGCTGCTGAAGCTTTCTTT.

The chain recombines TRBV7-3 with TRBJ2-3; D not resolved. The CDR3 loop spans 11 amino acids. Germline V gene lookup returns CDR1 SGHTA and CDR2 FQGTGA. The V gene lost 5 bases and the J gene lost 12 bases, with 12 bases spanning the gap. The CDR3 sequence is CASSPGRTQYF. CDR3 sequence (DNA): TGTGCCAGCAGCCCCGGCAGGACCCAGTATTTT.

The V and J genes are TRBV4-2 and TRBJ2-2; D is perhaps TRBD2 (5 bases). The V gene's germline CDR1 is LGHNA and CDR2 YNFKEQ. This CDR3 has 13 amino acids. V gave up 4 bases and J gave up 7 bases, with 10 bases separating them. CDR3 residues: CASSPRGGGELFF. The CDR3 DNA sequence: TGTGCCAGCAGCCCCCGGGGTGGCGGGGAGCTGTTTTTT.

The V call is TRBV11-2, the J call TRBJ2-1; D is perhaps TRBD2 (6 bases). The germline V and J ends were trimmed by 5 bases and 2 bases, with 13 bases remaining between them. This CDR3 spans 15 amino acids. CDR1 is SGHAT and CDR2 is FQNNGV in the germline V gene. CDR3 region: CASSVMGGTYNEQFF. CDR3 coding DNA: TGTGCCAGCAGCGTTATGGGGGGAACCTACAATGAGCAGTTCTTC.

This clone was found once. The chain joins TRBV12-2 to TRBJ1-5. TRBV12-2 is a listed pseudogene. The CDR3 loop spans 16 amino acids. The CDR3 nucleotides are TGTGCAAGTCGCTTAGCACCGCGACCGGGAAATCAGCCCCAGCATTTT. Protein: CASRLAPRPGNQPQHF.

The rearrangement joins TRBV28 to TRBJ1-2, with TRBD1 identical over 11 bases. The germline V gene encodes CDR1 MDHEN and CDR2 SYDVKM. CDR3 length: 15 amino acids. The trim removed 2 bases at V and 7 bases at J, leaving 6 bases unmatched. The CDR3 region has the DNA TGTGCCAGCAGTTTAAGCGGACAGGGGGCTTCTGGCTACACCTTC. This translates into CASSLSGQGASGYTF.

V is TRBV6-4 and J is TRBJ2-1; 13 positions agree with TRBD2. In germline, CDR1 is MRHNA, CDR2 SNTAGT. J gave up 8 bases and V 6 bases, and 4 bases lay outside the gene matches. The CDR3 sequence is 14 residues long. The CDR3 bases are TGTGCCAGCAGCGAACTAGCGGGAGGGGATGAGCAGTTCTTC. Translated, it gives CASSELAGGDEQFF.

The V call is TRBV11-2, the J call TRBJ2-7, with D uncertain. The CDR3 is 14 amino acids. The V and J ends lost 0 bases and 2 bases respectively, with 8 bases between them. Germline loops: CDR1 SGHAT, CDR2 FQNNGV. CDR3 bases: TGTGCCAGCAGCTTAGAACACGGAGCCTACGAGCAGTACTTC. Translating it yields CASSLEHGAYEQYF.

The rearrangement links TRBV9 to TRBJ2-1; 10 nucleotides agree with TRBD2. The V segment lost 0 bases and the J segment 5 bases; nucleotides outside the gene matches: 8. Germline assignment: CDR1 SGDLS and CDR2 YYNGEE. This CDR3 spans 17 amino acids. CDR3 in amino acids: CASSVGLAGDPNNEQFF. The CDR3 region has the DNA TGTGCCAGCAGCGTAGGGCTAGCGGGAGACCCTAACAATGAGCAGTTCTTC.

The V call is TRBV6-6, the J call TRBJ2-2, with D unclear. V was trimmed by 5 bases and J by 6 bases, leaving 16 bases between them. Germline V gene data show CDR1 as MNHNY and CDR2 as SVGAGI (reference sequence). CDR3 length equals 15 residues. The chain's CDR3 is CASSPPSPGAGELFF. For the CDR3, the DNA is TGTGCCAGCAGTCCACCTTCTCCCGGTGCCGGGGAGCTGTTTTTT.

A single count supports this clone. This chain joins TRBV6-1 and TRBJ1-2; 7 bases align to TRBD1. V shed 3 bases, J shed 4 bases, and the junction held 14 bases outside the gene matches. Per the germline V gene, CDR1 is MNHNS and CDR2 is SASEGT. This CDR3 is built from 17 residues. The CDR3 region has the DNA TGTGCCAGCAGTGAGGGGGCCGACAGGGTCAGGCCCTATGGCTACACCTTC. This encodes CASSEGADRVRPYGYTF.

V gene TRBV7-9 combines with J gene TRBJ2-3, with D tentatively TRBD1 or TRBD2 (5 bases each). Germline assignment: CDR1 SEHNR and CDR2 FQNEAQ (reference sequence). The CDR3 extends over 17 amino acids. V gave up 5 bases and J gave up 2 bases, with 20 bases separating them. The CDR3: CASSGLGTTATTDTQYF. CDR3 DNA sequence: TGTGCCAGCAGCGGACTGGGGACGACAGCAACCACAGATACGCAGTATTTT.

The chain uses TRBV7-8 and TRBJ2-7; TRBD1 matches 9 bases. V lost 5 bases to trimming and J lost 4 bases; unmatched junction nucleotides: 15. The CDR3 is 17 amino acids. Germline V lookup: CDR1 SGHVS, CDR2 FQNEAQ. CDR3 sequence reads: CASSPAVGDRVLYEQYV. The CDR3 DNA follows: TGTGCCAGCAGCCCGGCGGTCGGGGACAGGGTGCTTTACGAGCAGTACGTC.

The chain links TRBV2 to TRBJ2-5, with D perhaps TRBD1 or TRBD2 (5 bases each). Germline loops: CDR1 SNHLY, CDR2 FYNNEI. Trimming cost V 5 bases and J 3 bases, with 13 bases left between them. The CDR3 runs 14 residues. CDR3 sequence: CASSWVLGEETQYF. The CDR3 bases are TGTGCCAGCAGTTGGGTCTTGGGGGAAGAGACCCAGTACTTC.

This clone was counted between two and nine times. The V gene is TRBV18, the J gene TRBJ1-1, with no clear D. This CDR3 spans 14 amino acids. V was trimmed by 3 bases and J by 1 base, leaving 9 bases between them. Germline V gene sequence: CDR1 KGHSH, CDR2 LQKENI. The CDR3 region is CASSPLEGNTEAFF. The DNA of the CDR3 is TGTGCCAGCTCACCCCTGGAGGGGAACACTGAAGCTTTCTTT.

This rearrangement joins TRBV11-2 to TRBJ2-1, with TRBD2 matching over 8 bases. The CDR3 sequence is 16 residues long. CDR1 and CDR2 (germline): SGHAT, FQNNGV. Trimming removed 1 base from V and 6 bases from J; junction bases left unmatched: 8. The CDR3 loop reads CASSLVASGSFNEQFF. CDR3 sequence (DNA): TGTGCCAGCAGCTTAGTTGCCAGCGGGAGTTTCAATGAGCAGTTCTTC.

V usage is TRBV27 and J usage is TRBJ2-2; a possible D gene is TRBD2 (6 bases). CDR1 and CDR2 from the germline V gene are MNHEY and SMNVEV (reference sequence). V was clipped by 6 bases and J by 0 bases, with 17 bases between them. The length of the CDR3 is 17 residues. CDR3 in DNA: TGTGCCAGCAGCTGGGGAAGCGGAGGGGCGAACACCGGGGAGCTGTTTTTT. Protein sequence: CASSWGSGGANTGELFF.

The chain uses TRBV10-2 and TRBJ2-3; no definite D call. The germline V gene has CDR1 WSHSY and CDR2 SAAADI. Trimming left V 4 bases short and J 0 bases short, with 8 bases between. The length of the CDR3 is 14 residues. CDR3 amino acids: CASSGTVSTDTQYF. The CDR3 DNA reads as TGCGCCAGCAGTGGGACGGTTAGCACAGATACGCAGTATTTT.

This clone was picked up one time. In DNA form, the CDR3 reads TGTGCCAGCAGAAGGACTAGCGGGAGGACCGGGGAGCTGTTTTTT. It yields the protein CASRRTSGRTGELFF. The chain employs TRBV7-9 and TRBJ2-2; TRBD2 matches 14 bases. V gave up 6 bases and J gave up 5 bases; unmatched junction bases: 2. The CDR3 is 15 amino acids. The germline V gene has CDR1 SEHNR and CDR2 FQNEAQ (reference sequence). Using reference TRBV7-9 and TRBJ2-2 for the parts outside the CDR3, the full variable domain is DTGVSQNPRHKITKRGQNVTFRCDPISEHNRLYWYRQTLGQGPEFLTYFQNEAQLEKSRLLSDRFSAERPKGSFSTLEIQRTEQGDSAMYLCASRRTSGRTGELFFGEGSRLTVL.